These 12 T cell receptor beta chains were sequenced from one sample in a study of cytomegalovirus exposure and HLA in healthy donors. TCRdb's copy holds only in-frame clones and misses some; the assay was immunoSEQ multiplex PCR. The sample carries 35,000 to 40,000 clones, approximately 92% recorded once. The specimen was PBMCs. The source of these receptors is a man in his late teens or twenties in good health and CMV-seronegative.

V is TRBV19 and J is TRBJ2-3, with unresolved D. The CDR3 is 14 residues long. The germline V gene has CDR1 LNHDA and CDR2 SQIVND (reference sequence). V was clipped by 5 bases and J by 2 bases, with 11 bases between them. CDR3 sequence reads: CASSSQVSTDTQYF. The CDR3 DNA follows: TGTGCCAGTAGTTCCCAGGTCTCCACAGATACGCAGTATTTT.

This clone was found a few times. The rearrangement joins TRBV6-1 to TRBJ2-5, with 12 positions matching TRBD2. The junction had 2 bases not matched to a gene; V was cut back by 2 bases and J by 4 bases. The CDR3 is made up of 15 amino acids. Germline CDR1 is MNHNS and CDR2 is SASEGT. The CDR3 here is CASSELAGGLETQYF. The CDR3 region has the DNA TGTGCCAGCAGTGAACTAGCGGGAGGGTTAGAGACCCAGTACTTC.

The chain recombines TRBV7-8 with TRBJ2-7; D perhaps matches TRBD1 (6 bases). CDR3 size: 13 residues. Germline values: CDR1 SGHVS, CDR2 FQNEAQ. V was cut by 6 bases and J by 6 bases, with 15 bases left in between. The CDR3 DNA sequence: TGTGCCAGCAGAAAGGGGGATTCGGGCGAGCAGTACTTC. This gives the protein CASRKGDSGEQYF.

The V call is TRBV9, the J call TRBJ2-5; D is unresolved. Trimming removed 4 bases from V and 2 bases from J, with 12 bases in between. The CDR3 loop spans 14 amino acids. Looked up from germline, CDR1 is SGDLS and CDR2 is YYNGEE. The CDR3 loop reads CASSLRLGQETQYF. CDR3 DNA: TGTGCCAGCAGCCTCCGACTGGGTCAAGAGACCCAGTACTTC.

This clone was picked up one time. The chain employs TRBV11-2 and TRBJ2-3, with 8 bases aligning to TRBD2. V shed 7 bases, J shed 7 bases, and the junction held 4 bases outside the gene matches. This CDR3 region has 12 residues. CDR1 is SGHAT and CDR2 is FQNNGV in the germline V gene. CDR3 DNA sequence: TGTGCCAGCATCGGGGGGGAAAATACGCAGTATTTT. Translated, it gives CASIGGENTQYF.

The chain joins TRBV30 to TRBJ2-3; the match to TRBD2 covers 11 bases. The germline V gene encodes CDR1 GTSNPN and CDR2 SVGIG (reference sequence). The CDR3 is 15 residues long. V was pared by 0 bases and J by 5 bases, with 4 bases of the junction left unmatched. CDR3 amino acids: CAWSVTSGRQDTQYF. The CDR3 coding sequence is TGTGCCTGGAGTGTAACTAGCGGGAGACAAGATACGCAGTATTTT. The whole variable domain, filled in from reference TRBV30 and TRBJ2-3, reads SQTIHQWPATLVQPVGSPLSLECTVEGTSNPNLYWYRQAAGRGLQLLFYSVGIGQISSEVPQNLSASRPQDRQFILSSKKLLLSDSGFYLCAWSVTSGRQDTQYFGPGTRLTVL.

The chain carries TRBV19 and TRBJ2-2, with unresolved D. Between the trimmed V and J ends, which lost 10 bases and 2 bases, there was a span of 14 bases. CDR3 length: 14 amino acids. Germline-derived CDR1 and CDR2 are LNHDA and SQIVND (reference sequence). The CDR3: CATRPGANTGELFF. The DNA of the CDR3 is TGTGCCACCCGTCCGGGTGCCAACACCGGGGAGCTGTTTTTT.

This clone was observed once. The chain has TRBV9 and TRBJ2-5; 13 bases map to TRBD2. CDR3 size: 15 residues. After removal of 4 bases from V and 5 bases from J, the junction contained 5 bases not matched to a gene. In germline, CDR1 is SGDLS, CDR2 YYNGEE. CDR3 bases: TGTGCCAGCAGCCCCGGACTAGCGGGGGTGGAGACCCAGTACTTC. This translates into CASSPGLAGVETQYF.

The chain employs TRBV18 and TRBJ1-1; 9 bases are a match to TRBD1. From germline, CDR1 is KGHSH and CDR2 LQKENI. Trimming cost V 3 bases and J 6 bases; bases outside gene matches: 8. This CDR3 is built from 15 residues. The CDR3 region has the DNA TGTGCCAGCTCACCGCAGACCGGGACAGGGTCTGAAGCTTTCTTT. This sequence encodes CASSPQTGTGSEAFF.

The chain joins TRBV10-3 to TRBJ2-5; D is possibly TRBD2 (6 bases). V lost 4 bases to trimming and J lost 2 bases, with 11 bases between them. CDR1 ENHRY and CDR2 SYGVKD come from the germline V gene. The CDR3 has 14 residues. The CDR3 DNA follows: TGTGCCATCAGTGTCGGGACTGGACAAGAGACCCAGTACTTC. Translation: CAISVGTGQETQYF.

The rearrangement uses TRBV5-4 and TRBJ1-1; no firm D call. V dropped 4 bases and J dropped 5 bases, with 9 bases sitting between them. Looked up from germline, CDR1 is SGHNT and CDR2 is YYREEE (reference sequence). The CDR3 length is 12 residues. This chain's CDR3 is CASSPGGTEAFF. The CDR3 nucleotides read TGTGCCAGCAGCCCGGGAGGAACTGAAGCTTTCTTT.

V gene TRBV9 combines with J gene TRBJ2-1; 8 bases agree with TRBD1. CDR3 length: 15 amino acids. The V segment lost 7 bases and the J segment 6 bases; nucleotides outside the gene matches: 12. Germline loops: CDR1 SGDLS, CDR2 YYNGEE. DNA of the CDR3: TGTGCCAGCTGTAAGACAGGGGAAGGAATCAATGAGCAGTTCTTC. Amino acid sequence: CASCKTGEGINEQFF. The full variable domain, completed using reference TRBV9 and TRBJ2-1, is DSGVTQTPKHLITATGQRVTLRCSPRSGDLSVYWYQQSLDQGLQFLIQYYNGEERAKGNILERFSAQQFPDLHSELNLSSLELGDSALYFCASCKTGEGINEQFFGPGTRLTVL.